These 10 T cell receptor beta chains came from one sample sequenced in a study of blood T cell repertoires in COVID-19. Only in-frame clones appear in the TCRdb table, and some are missing; sequencing was by immunoSEQ multiplex PCR. Here the sample spans almost 300,000 clones, around 84% being singletons. The specimen sequenced was peripheral blood. The receptors stem from a man between 70 and 80 years old with acute or convalescent COVID-19.

The chain carries TRBV3-1 (or the pseudogene TRBV3-2) and TRBJ1-1; D possibly corresponds to TRBD1 (5 bases). Trimming pared 1 base from V and 1 base from J, leaving 13 bases between. CDR1 and CDR2 (germline): LGHDT, YNNKEL (reference sequence). This CDR3 spans 16 amino acids. The CDR3 bases are TGTGCCAGCAGCCAAGGAGCAGGGTTCGGGAACACTGAAGCTTTCTTT. Its protein product is CASSQGAGFGNTEAFF.

The chain is built from TRBV27 and TRBJ2-2; 11 nucleotides align to TRBD2. This CDR3 spans 15 amino acids. V trimming: 7 bases; J trimming: 4 bases; junction bases outside the gene matches: 5. Germline V gene data show CDR1 as MNHEY and CDR2 as SMNVEV (reference sequence). The CDR3 DNA sequence: TGTGCCAGCAAGCTCGGGACTAGCGGCACCGGGGAGCTGTTTTTT. Protein sequence: CASKLGTSGTGELFF.

This clone came up once. The chain couples TRBV5-4 to TRBJ1-2; TRBD1 matches at 9 bases. The germline CDR1 and CDR2 sequences are SGHNT and YYREEE (reference sequence). The trim removed 1 base at V and 2 bases at J, leaving 3 bases unmatched. This CDR3 contains 15 residues. CDR3 nucleotide sequence: TGTGCCAGCAGCTTGAAGGGGACAGGGAACTATGGCTACACCTTC. Protein sequence: CASSLKGTGNYGYTF.

This clone was recorded only once. The chain recombines TRBV15 with TRBJ2-2; no definite D call. The length of the CDR3 is 14 residues. The germline V gene has CDR1 LNHNV and CDR2 YYDKDF (reference sequence). V lost 1 base and J lost 0, with 3 bases in between. The CDR3: CATSRGANTGELFF. CDR3 coding DNA: TGTGCCACCAGCAGAGGAGCGAACACCGGGGAGCTGTTTTTT.

This clone was found once. The CDR3 loop is CASSTGLASRNEQFF. The DNA for the CDR3 is TGTGCCAGCAGTACCGGACTAGCTTCTAGGAATGAGCAGTTCTTC. The chain employs TRBV6-5 and TRBJ2-1, with 8 bases lining up with TRBD2. Trimming cost V 5 bases and J 7 bases; bases outside gene matches: 10. This CDR3 spans 15 amino acids. Germline V gene sequence: CDR1 MNHEY, CDR2 SVGAGI.

The CDR3 DNA reads as TGTGCCAGCAGCTTAGCGCTAGAGGGAGAAGCTTTCTTT. Its translation: CASSLALEGEAFF. The chain recombines TRBV7-2 with TRBJ1-1; D uncertain. CDR1 is SGHTA, CDR2 FQGNSA, per germline. The CDR3 sequence is 13 residues long. V shed 0 bases and J shed 8 bases, with 10 bases lying between them.

The chain couples TRBV28 to TRBJ1-4, with 7 bases identical to TRBD1. CDR1 and CDR2 (germline): MDHEN, SYDVKM. The CDR3 extends over 13 amino acids. Losses at the gene ends were 5 bases for V and 12 bases for J; bases not matched to a gene: 9. The CDR3 here is CASSPATGMELFF. CDR3 coding DNA: TGTGCCAGCAGTCCAGCGACAGGGATGGAACTGTTTTTT.

This sequence joins TRBV5-5 and TRBJ2-2; the match to TRBD1 covers 8 bases. Germline loops: CDR1 SGHKS, CDR2 YYEKEE (reference sequence). V was pared by 4 bases and J by 5 bases, with 1 base of the junction left unmatched. This CDR3 region has 13 residues. CDR3 sequence (DNA): TGTGCCAGCAGCGGGACAGGAACCGGGGAGCTGTTTTTT. It translates to CASSGTGTGELFF.

The rearrangement joins TRBV6-5 to TRBJ2-1; TRBD2 might be the D (6 bases). Trimming took 4 bases from V and 7 from J, leaving 17 bases between them. CDR3 size: 15 residues. The germline V gene has CDR1 MNHEY and CDR2 SVGAGI. CDR3 nucleotide sequence: TGTGCCAGCAGTTCCCCGGGCCATCGGGAGAATGAGCAGTTCTTC. This codes for CASSSPGHRENEQFF.

The genes are TRBV11-2 and TRBJ1-3, with D perhaps TRBD1 (6 bases). Trimming pared 4 bases from V and 0 bases from J, leaving 13 bases between. The CDR3 has 16 amino acids. Germline V gene sequence: CDR1 SGHAT, CDR2 FQNNGV. For the CDR3, the DNA is TGTGCCAGCAGCTGGGGGCAGGGGCGCTCTGGAAACACCATATATTTT. This translates into CASSWGQGRSGNTIYF. Full variable domain (rest looked up from reference TRBV11-2 and TRBJ1-3): EAGVAQSPRYKIIEKRQSVAFWCNPISGHATLYWYQQILGQGPKLLIQFQNNGVVDDSQLPKDRFSAERLKGVDSTLKIQPAKLEDSAVYLCASSWGQGRSGNTIYFGEGSWLTVV.